Below are 25 T cell receptor beta chains sequenced from a single sample in a study of OX40 agonist ivuxolimab in advanced cancers. Clones were sequenced by immunoSEQ multiplex PCR, and TCRdb holds only the in-frame ones, with some missing. The table has 20,000 to 25,000 clones, around 80% seen once. The material sequenced was CD4+ or CD8+ T cells sorted from blood, taken in a trial of the OX40 agonist ivuxolimab. Receptor source: an adult with an advanced solid tumor such as melanoma, head and neck, liver or kidney cancer.

CDR3 bases: TGTGCCAGCAGTTTCCGCGGCAATGAGCAGTTCTTC. It codes for CASSFRGNEQFF. The chain links TRBV27 to TRBJ2-1; D remains ambiguous. Germline V lookup: CDR1 MNHEY, CDR2 SMNVEV (reference sequence). The CDR3 extends over 12 amino acids. V shed 3 bases and J shed 6 bases, with 6 bases lying between them.

The chain joins TRBV6-6 to TRBJ2-3; 9 bases match TRBD1. Germline assignment: CDR1 MNHNY and CDR2 SVGAGI (reference sequence). The CDR3 runs 13 residues. Germline trimming cut 7 bases from V and 3 bases from J; bases unmatched to any gene: 2. CDR3 coding DNA: TGTGCCAGCACCGGGACAGGGACAGATACGCAGTATTTT. It specifies CASTGTGTDTQYF.

The rearrangement joins TRBV7-8 to TRBJ2-3; 8 nucleotides agree with TRBD2. The CDR3 is made up of 20 amino acids. CDR1 SGHVS and CDR2 FQNEAQ come from the germline V gene. After removal of 6 bases from V and 1 base from J, the junction contained 21 bases not matched to a gene. The CDR3 sequence is CASSLGGIAGPSPGTDTQYF. The CDR3 DNA sequence: TGTGCCAGCAGTCTTGGGGGAATAGCGGGGCCCTCGCCTGGCACAGATACGCAGTATTTT.

V and J are TRBV7-4 and TRBJ2-1, with 12 bases fitting TRBD1. V was pared by 5 bases and J by 7 bases, with 3 bases of the junction left unmatched. Per germline, CDR1 SGHVT and CDR2 SQSDAQ. This CDR3 contains 14 residues. DNA of the CDR3: TGTGCCAGCAGCGGGACAGGGGGCTGGAATGAGCAGTTCTTC. Amino acids: CASSGTGGWNEQFF.

This clone was observed a few times. J is TRBJ2-3 and V is TRBV6-4; 10 nucleotides agree with TRBD2. Germline V gene data show CDR1 as MRHNA and CDR2 as SNTAGT. The junction had 3 bases not matched to a gene; V was cut back by 6 bases and J by 0 bases. The CDR3 runs to 15 residues. The CDR3 loop reads CASSSSGGSTDTQYF. DNA of the CDR3: TGTGCCAGCAGCTCTAGCGGGGGAAGCACAGATACGCAGTATTTT.

V usage is TRBV6-4 and J usage is TRBJ2-1, with D possibly TRBD1 on 5 matching bases. V lost 3 bases and J lost 9, with 12 bases in between. Germline CDR1 MRHNA, CDR2 SNTAGT. CDR3 size: 13 residues. This CDR3 is CASSEGRLGEQFF. CDR3 nucleotides: TGTGCCAGCAGTGAGGGGCGACTCGGTGAGCAGTTCTTC.

The chain links TRBV30 to TRBJ1-2; D perhaps matches TRBD1 (6 bases). The V gene lost 2 bases and the J gene lost 7 bases, with 11 bases spanning the gap. The germline V gene encodes CDR1 GTSNPN and CDR2 SVGIG (reference sequence). The CDR3 spans 12 residues. The CDR3 reads CAWSWGASGYTF. The CDR3 bases are TGTGCCTGGAGTTGGGGGGCGTCTGGCTACACCTTC.

The gene calls are TRBV5-4 and TRBJ1-3, with D uncertain. The V gene's germline CDR1 is SGHNT and CDR2 YYREEE (reference sequence). There are 17 residues in the CDR3. V was pared by 3 bases and J by 0 bases, with 16 bases between. The CDR3 protein is CASSSDFGSSSGNTIYF. The DNA for the CDR3 is TGTGCCAGCAGCTCTGATTTTGGTTCTAGCTCTGGAAACACCATATATTTT.

The gene calls are TRBV27 and TRBJ1-3; no firm D call. The V gene's germline CDR1 is MNHEY and CDR2 SMNVEV (reference sequence). The CDR3 runs 14 residues. Trimming left V 8 bases short and J 8 bases short, with 19 bases between. The CDR3 coding sequence is TGTGCCAGCCTGACCCCTAGAAACCCAGACACCATATATTTT. Translated: CASLTPRNPDTIYF.

The rearrangement uses TRBV5-1 and TRBJ2-1; 8 bases map to TRBD2. The J segment lost 9 bases and the V segment lost 0 bases, leaving 2 bases of the junction unmatched. The germline CDR1 and CDR2 sequences are SGHRS and YFSETQ. The CDR3 loop spans 13 amino acids. The CDR3 loop is CASSLASGSEQFF. CDR3 in DNA: TGCGCCAGCAGCTTGGCCAGCGGGAGTGAGCAGTTCTTC.

CDR3 nucleotides: TGTGCCAGCAGCGTAGGTGGGGGCGAGGGGACCGGGGAGCTGTTTTTT. Translation gives CASSVGGGEGTGELFF. The rearrangement uses TRBV9 and TRBJ2-2, with a weak D call TRBD1 (6 bases). CDR1 is SGDLS, CDR2 YYNGEE, per germline. V lost 0 bases and J 5 bases, leaving 14 bases between the germline ends. This CDR3 spans 16 amino acids.

The CDR3 DNA is TGCAGCGTTGACCATGTGGGCACAGATACGCAGTATTTT. Amino acid sequence: CSVDHVGTDTQYF. This chain joins TRBV29-1 and TRBJ2-3; D ambiguous. V lost 3 bases to trimming and J lost 1 base, with 8 bases between them. Germline CDR1 is SQVTM and CDR2 is ANQGSEA. This CDR3 comprises 13 residues.

The chain employs TRBV30 and TRBJ2-1; possibly TRBD2 for D (6 bases). The CDR3 sequence is 13 residues long. Germline V lookup: CDR1 GTSNPN, CDR2 SVGIG (reference sequence). V was shortened by 8 bases and J by 9 bases, with 20 bases between the two germline ends. CDR3 in amino acids: CAGAPGGAGEQFF. CDR3 coding DNA: TGTGCCGGCGCCCCCGGCGGGGCAGGTGAGCAGTTCTTC.

The V and J genes are TRBV6-5 and TRBJ2-5; D may be TRBD2 (6 bases). The germline CDR1 and CDR2 sequences are MNHEY and SVGAGI. The CDR3 spans 14 residues. V shed 2 bases and J shed 5 bases, with 12 bases lying between them. CDR3 sequence: CASSYGPGTETQYF. The CDR3 bases are TGTGCCAGCAGTTACGGACCGGGGACTGAGACCCAGTACTTC.

The rearrangement uses TRBV7-8 and TRBJ1-2; 12 bases are a match to TRBD1. There are 18 residues in the CDR3. The ends lost 2 bases at V and 4 bases at J; junction bases unmatched: 11. CDR1 SGHVS and CDR2 FQNEAQ come from the germline V gene. This CDR3 reads CASSLYQGTGGAGYGYTF. In nucleotides, the CDR3 is TGTGCCAGCAGCTTATACCAGGGGACAGGGGGCGCGGGCTATGGCTACACCTTC.

V usage is TRBV5-6 and J usage is TRBJ2-1, with 7 positions matching TRBD1. Germline CDR1 and CDR2: SGHDT and YYEEEE. The trim removed 2 bases at V and 8 bases at J, leaving 7 bases unmatched. CDR3 size: 14 residues. The CDR3 reads CASSFGDRVDEQFF. The DNA of the CDR3 is TGTGCCAGCAGCTTCGGAGACAGGGTGGATGAGCAGTTCTTC.

The genes are TRBV27 and TRBJ2-3; D is unclear. Trimming shortened V by 3 bases and J by 0 bases, and 7 bases separated the two germline ends. In germline, CDR1 is MNHEY, CDR2 SMNVEV (reference sequence). The CDR3 has 14 residues. CDR3 bases: TGTGCCAGCAGTTTGGGCGCAAGCACAGATACGCAGTATTTT. This sequence encodes CASSLGASTDTQYF.

The chain joins TRBV15 to TRBJ2-1; D is perhaps TRBD1 (5 bases). Per the germline V gene, CDR1 is LNHNV and CDR2 is YYDKDF (reference sequence). V was shortened by 7 bases and J by 0 bases, with 13 bases between the two germline ends. The CDR3 is made up of 15 amino acids. The CDR3 sequence: CATTERRGSYNEQFF. CDR3 DNA sequence: TGTGCCACCACCGAGCGTAGGGGCTCCTACAATGAGCAGTTCTTC.

V and J are TRBV19 and TRBJ2-3, with D perhaps matching TRBD2 (6 bases). The CDR3 sequence is 15 residues long. Germline lookup yields CDR1 LNHDA and CDR2 SQIVND (reference sequence). V lost 6 bases, J lost 1 base, and 14 bases lay in between. This CDR3 is CASSLWGGGTDTQYF. The CDR3 DNA reads TGTGCCAGTAGCCTCTGGGGCGGGGGCACAGATACGCAGTATTTT.

The chain couples TRBV18 to TRBJ2-6, with a possible D match to TRBD1 (6 bases). V lost 2 bases to trimming and J lost 2 bases, with 13 bases between them. Germline V CDR1 and CDR2: KGHSH, LQKENI. The CDR3 contains 17 residues. CDR3 loop: CASSPMTGEAGANVLTF. For the CDR3, the DNA is TGTGCCAGCTCACCAATGACAGGTGAGGCTGGGGCCAACGTCCTGACTTTC.

The rearrangement links TRBV16 to TRBJ1-4, with 11 bases aligning to TRBD1. The CDR3 runs to 14 residues. Trimming cost V 4 bases and J 7 bases; bases outside gene matches: 2. Germline CDR1 KGHSY, CDR2 FQNENV. The CDR3 sequence is CASSPDRGREKLFF. DNA for the CDR3: TGTGCCAGCAGCCCGGACAGGGGGCGTGAAAAACTGTTTTTT.

The chain links TRBV5-1 to TRBJ2-1, with D hard to call. Germline CDR1 SGHRS, CDR2 YFSETQ. The CDR3 loop spans 15 amino acids. Trimming removed 4 bases at V and 5 bases at J, with 16 bases between. CDR3 in amino acids: CASSLQAFRNNEQFF. The CDR3 region has the DNA TGCGCCAGCAGCCTGCAGGCATTCCGGAACAATGAGCAGTTCTTC. The variable domain in full, with the rest retrieved from reference TRBV5-1 and TRBJ2-1, is KAGVTQTPRYLIKTRGQQVTLSCSPISGHRSVSWYQQTPGQGLQFLFEYFSETQRNKGNFPGRFSGRQFSNSRSEMNVSTLELGDSALYLCASSLQAFRNNEQFFGPGTRLTVL.

CDR3 sequence (DNA): TGTGCCAGCAGCTTAGGGCAGGGGAGCTCCTACGAGCAGTACTTC. This codes for CASSLGQGSSYEQYF. The V gene is TRBV7-9, the J gene TRBJ2-7; weak D call: TRBD1 (6 bases). Germline V lookup: CDR1 SEHNR, CDR2 FQNEAQ (reference sequence). V lost 1 base, J lost 0 bases, and 10 bases lay in between. This CDR3 spans 15 amino acids.

The chain employs TRBV4-1 and TRBJ2-3; D gene ambiguous. This CDR3 has 15 amino acids. Trimming shortened V by 4 bases and J by 0 bases, and 11 bases separated the two germline ends. CDR1 is MGHRA and CDR2 is YSYEKL in the germline V gene. CDR3 in amino acids: CASSLAAPSTDTQYF. Here the CDR3 DNA reads TGCGCCAGCAGCCTGGCAGCGCCCAGCACAGATACGCAGTATTTT.

Only a few counts were recorded for this clone. At one end, the junction sequence differs from germline, possibly due to a read error. The chain links TRBV27 to TRBJ2-1, with D uncertain. The CDR3 is made up of 14 amino acids. The germline V gene encodes CDR1 MNHEY and CDR2 SMNVEV (reference sequence). CDR3 bases: TGTGCCAGCAGTCCAGGTCGTCCCTATAATGAGCAGTTCTTC. Amino acids: CASSPGRPYNEQFF.